These T cell receptor beta chains were read from a single sample in a study of cytomegalovirus exposure and HLA in healthy donors. The protocol was immunoSEQ multiplex PCR, while the TCRdb copy is restricted to in-frame clones and leaves out a portion. The data show fewer than 120,000 clones, approximately 80% seen once. The material sequenced was PBMCs. The receptors were sampled from a woman aged 55-69 years in good health and CMV-seropositive. Each CDR3 is given with its conserved first and last residue. The D gene is left open where the match is weak. The size entry is marked missing in some rows and otherwise reads once, few, many or a size class.

size	V	J	D	CDR3	DNA
-	TRBV4-1	TRBJ2-7	-	CASSHISGEQYF	TGCGCCAGCAGCCATATCAGTGGCGAGCAGTACTTC
-	TRBV5-5	TRBJ2-7	TRBD2	CASSLAASGITYEQYF	TGTGCCAGCAGCTTGGCCGCTAGCGGGATTACCTACGAGCAGTACTTC
-	TRBV7-3	TRBJ2-4	TRBD1	CASSLRDRGGIQYF	TGTGCCAGCAGCTTAAGGGACAGGGGTGGCATTCAGTACTTC
few	TRBV4-1	TRBJ2-1	TRBD2	CASSPGTSAYEQFF	TGCGCCAGCAGCCCCGGGACTAGCGCATATGAGCAGTTCTTC
-	TRBV19	TRBJ2-1	-	CASSSRADNSYNEQFF	TGTGCCAGTAGTTCAAGAGCGGATAACTCCTACAATGAGCAGTTCTTC
-	TRBV4-2	TRBJ2-7	-	CASSQSRLVSYEQYF	TGTGCCAGCAGCCAAAGTAGGCTAGTCTCCTACGAGCAGTACTTC
few	TRBV6-6	TRBJ2-3	TRBD1	CASSRDRADTDTQYF	TGTGCCAGCAGCCGAGACAGGGCAGACACAGATACGCAGTATTTT
-	TRBV19	TRBJ1-1	-	CASRIGGGNTEAFF	TGTGCCAGTAGAATTGGGGGGGGGAACACTGAAGCTTTCTTT
-	TRBV30	TRBJ2-5	TRBD1	CAWKSPGQEYF	TGTGCCTGGAAATCCCCGGGACAGGAGTACTTC
few	TRBV2	TRBJ1-1	TRBD1	CASRKGGGLNTEAFF	TGTGCCAGCAGAAAAGGGGGCGGACTGAACACTGAAGCTTTCTTT
-	TRBV9	TRBJ2-3	TRBD2	CASSGRGSGVTDTQYF	TGTGCCAGTAGCGGGAGAGGGTCTGGGGTGACAGATACGCAGTATTTT
few	TRBV5-8	TRBJ1-2	-	CASSPRGSSYGYTF	TGTGCCAGCAGCCCCCGAGGTTCAAGCTATGGCTACACCTTC
-	TRBV5-1	TRBJ1-3	TRBD1	CASSRDRPNSGNTIYF	TGCGCCAGCAGCAGGGACAGACCAAACTCTGGAAACACCATATATTTT
-	TRBV2	TRBJ2-1	TRBD2	CASSEGGGTSGRLQFF	TGTGCCAGCAGTGAAGGGGGGGGGACTAGCGGGCGGCTCCAGTTCTTC
-	TRBV14	TRBJ1-1	TRBD1	CASSQVRGYNEAFF	TGTGCCAGCAGCCAAGTCAGGGGGTATAATGAAGCTTTCTTT
-	TRBV4-1	TRBJ2-2	-	CASSQYRDPAGELFF	TGCGCCAGCAGCCAGTACAGGGATCCGGCGGGGGAGCTGTTTTTT
-	TRBV27	TRBJ2-2	-	CASRPQSPTANTGELFF	TGTGCCAGCAGGCCTCAATCCCCGACAGCAAACACCGGGGAGCTGTTTTTT
-	TRBV29-1	TRBJ1-2	-	CSVDWGVGGYTF	TGCAGCGTTGATTGGGGGGTGGGTGGCTACACCTTC
-	TRBV5-6	TRBJ2-7	-	CASSLGVYEQYF	TGTGCCAGCAGCTTGGGTGTATACGAGCAGTACTTC
once	TRBV28	TRBJ1-4	-	CASVGPIGEKLFF	TGTGCCAGCGTAGGTCCCATCGGGGAAAAACTGTTTTTT
few	TRBV27	TRBJ2-3	TRBD2	CASNRLAEPYDTQYF	TGTGCCAGCAACCGACTAGCGGAGCCATACGATACGCAGTATTTT
-	TRBV28	TRBJ2-1	TRBD2	CASTSAGGAPSEQFF	TGTGCCAGCACTTCAGCGGGAGGGGCGCCAAGTGAGCAGTTCTTC
-	TRBV7-6	TRBJ2-7	-	CASSLRGGEQYF	TGTGCCAGCAGCTTACGGGGTGGCGAGCAGTACTTC
-	TRBV27	TRBJ2-7	-	CASSSGRTSSYEQYF	TGTGCCAGCAGTTCGGGAAGAACCAGTTCCTACGAGCAGTACTTC